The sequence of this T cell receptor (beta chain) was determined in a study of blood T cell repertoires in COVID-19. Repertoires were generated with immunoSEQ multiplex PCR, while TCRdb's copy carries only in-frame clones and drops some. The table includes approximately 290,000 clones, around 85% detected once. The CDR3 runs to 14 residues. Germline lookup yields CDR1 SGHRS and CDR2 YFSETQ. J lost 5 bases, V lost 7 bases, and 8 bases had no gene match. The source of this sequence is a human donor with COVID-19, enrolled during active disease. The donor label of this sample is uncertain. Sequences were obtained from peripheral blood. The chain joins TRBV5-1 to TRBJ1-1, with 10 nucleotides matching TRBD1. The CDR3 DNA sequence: TGCGCCAGCTCAACCGGACAGGGGGAAACTGAAGCTTTCTTT. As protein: CASSTGQGETEAFF.